The 7 T cell receptor beta chains listed next were all sequenced from one sample in a study of monozygotic twins with inflammatory bowel disease. From its re-call of the 5' RACE reads, TCRdb lists each CDR3 protein once, without DNA. Recorded for this sample: some 440,000 distinct CDR3 sequences. The sequenced material came from blood. These receptors were collected from a human donor with ulcerative colitis or Crohn's disease, or a healthy co-twin of an affected twin (not recorded which).

The rearrangement uses TRBV20-1 and TRBJ2-1; the D gene TCRdb calls, TRBD2, cannot be checked with no DNA. The germline CDR1 and CDR2 sequences are DFQATT and SNEGSKA (reference sequence). The length of the CDR3 is 13 residues. The CDR3 sequence is CSASGGVYNEQFF.

The rearrangement links TRBV12-3 or TRBV12-4 to TRBJ1-5; TCRdb selects TRBD1, and the lack of DNA leaves this call unchecked. The CDR3 length is 14 residues. This CDR3 reads CASSPGVGNQPQHF.

J is TRBJ2-5 and V is TRBV29-1; TCRdb proposes TRBD1, but this gene call is untestable without DNA. Germline V gene lookup returns CDR1 SQVTM and CDR2 ANQGSEA. CDR3 length: 13 residues. The CDR3 loop reads CSAPEGGMETQYF. Together with reference TRBV29-1 and TRBJ2-5, the CDR3 gives the full variable domain: SAVISQKPSRDICQRGTSLTIQCQVDSQVTMMFWYRQQPGQSLTLIATANQGSEATYESGFVIDKFPISRPNLTFSTLTVSNMSPEDSSIYLCSAPEGGMETQYFGPGTRLLVL.

This chain joins TRBV12-3 or TRBV12-4 and TRBJ1-1; TCRdb outputs TRBD1, but without DNA this stays unchecked. The CDR3 runs 15 residues. Here the CDR3 reads CASSRGTPSNTEAFF.

V and J are TRBV6-5 and TRBJ2-5; without DNA, the TCRdb call of TRBD1 cannot be checked. The CDR3 extends over 16 amino acids. Per germline, CDR1 MNHEY and CDR2 SVGAGI. CDR3 in amino acids: CASSLQGQIIGETQYF.

The chain recombines TRBV5-1 with TRBJ1-1. The germline gives CDR1 SGHRS, CDR2 YFSETQ. The CDR3 consists of 14 residues. The CDR3 here is CASSLELVSTEAFF.

This chain uses TRBV20-1 with TRBJ2-1. CDR3 size: 14 residues. CDR1 is DFQATT and CDR2 is SNEGSKA in the germline V gene (reference sequence). The CDR3 protein is CSARPWNRGNEQFF.